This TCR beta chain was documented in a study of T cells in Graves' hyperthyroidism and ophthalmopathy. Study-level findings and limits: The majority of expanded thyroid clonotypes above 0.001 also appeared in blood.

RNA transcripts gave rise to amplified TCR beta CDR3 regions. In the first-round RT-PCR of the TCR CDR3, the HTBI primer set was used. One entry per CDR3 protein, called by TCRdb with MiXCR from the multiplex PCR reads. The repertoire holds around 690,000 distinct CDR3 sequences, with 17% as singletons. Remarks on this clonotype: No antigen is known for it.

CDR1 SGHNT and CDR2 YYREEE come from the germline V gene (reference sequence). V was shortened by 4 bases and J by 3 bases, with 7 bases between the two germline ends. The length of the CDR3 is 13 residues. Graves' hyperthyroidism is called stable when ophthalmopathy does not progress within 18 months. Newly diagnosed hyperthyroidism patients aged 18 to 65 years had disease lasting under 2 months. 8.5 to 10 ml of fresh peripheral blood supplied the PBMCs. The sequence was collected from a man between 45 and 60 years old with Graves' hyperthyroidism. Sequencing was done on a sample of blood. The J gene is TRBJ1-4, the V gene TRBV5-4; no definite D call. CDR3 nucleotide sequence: TGTGCCAGCAGCCGTGCCTCTAATGAAAAACTGTTTTTT. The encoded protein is CASSRASNEKLFF.